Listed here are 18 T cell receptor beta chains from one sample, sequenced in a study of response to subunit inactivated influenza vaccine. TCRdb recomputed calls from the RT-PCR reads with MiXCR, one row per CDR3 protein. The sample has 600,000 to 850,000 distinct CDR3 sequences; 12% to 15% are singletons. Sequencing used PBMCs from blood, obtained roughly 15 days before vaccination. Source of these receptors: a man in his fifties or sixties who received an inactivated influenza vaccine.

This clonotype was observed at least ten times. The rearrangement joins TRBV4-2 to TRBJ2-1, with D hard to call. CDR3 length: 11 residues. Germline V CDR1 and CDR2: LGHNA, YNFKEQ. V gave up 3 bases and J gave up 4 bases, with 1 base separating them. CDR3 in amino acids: CASSHYNEQFF. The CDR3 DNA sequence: TGTGCCAGCAGCCATTACAATGAGCAGTTCTTC.

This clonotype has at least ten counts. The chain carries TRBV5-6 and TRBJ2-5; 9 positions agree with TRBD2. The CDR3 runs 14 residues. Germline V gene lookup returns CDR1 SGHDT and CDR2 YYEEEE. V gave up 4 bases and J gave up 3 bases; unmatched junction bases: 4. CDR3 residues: CASSLLAGKETQYF. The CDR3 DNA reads TGTGCCAGCAGCCTCCTAGCGGGGAAAGAGACCCAGTACTTC.

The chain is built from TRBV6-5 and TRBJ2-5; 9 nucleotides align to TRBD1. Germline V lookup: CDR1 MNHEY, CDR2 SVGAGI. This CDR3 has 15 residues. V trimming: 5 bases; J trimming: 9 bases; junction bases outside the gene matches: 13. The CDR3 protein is CASSHATGGRDSQYF. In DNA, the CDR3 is TGTGCCAGCAGTCACGCGACAGGGGGTCGAGACTCCCAGTACTTC.

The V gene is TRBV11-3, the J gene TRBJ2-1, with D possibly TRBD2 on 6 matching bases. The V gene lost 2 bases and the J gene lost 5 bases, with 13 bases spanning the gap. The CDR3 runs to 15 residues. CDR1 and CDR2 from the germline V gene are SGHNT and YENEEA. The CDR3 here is CASSLWGDRDNEQFF. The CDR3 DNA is TGTGCCAGCAGCTTATGGGGGGATAGGGACAATGAGCAGTTCTTC.

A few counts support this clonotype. This CDR3 is CASTPPPGAGTGELFF. The CDR3 DNA follows: TGTGCCAGCACCCCCCCTCCGGGCGCGGGCACCGGGGAGCTGTTTTTT. V gene TRBV6-2 or TRBV6-3 combines with J gene TRBJ2-2; weak D call: TRBD2 (5 bases). Trimming left V 7 bases short and J 4 bases short, with 19 bases between. This CDR3 has 16 amino acids. Per germline, CDR1 MNHEY and CDR2 SVGEGT.

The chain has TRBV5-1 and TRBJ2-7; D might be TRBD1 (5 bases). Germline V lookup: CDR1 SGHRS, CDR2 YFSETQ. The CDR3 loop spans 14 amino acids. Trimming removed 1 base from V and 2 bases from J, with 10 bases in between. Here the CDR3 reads CASSLSQGTYEQYF. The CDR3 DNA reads TGCGCCAGCAGCTTGAGCCAGGGAACCTACGAGCAGTACTTC.

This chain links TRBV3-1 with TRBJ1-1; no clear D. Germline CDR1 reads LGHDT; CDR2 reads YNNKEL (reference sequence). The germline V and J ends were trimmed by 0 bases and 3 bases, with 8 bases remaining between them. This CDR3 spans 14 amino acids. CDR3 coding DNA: TGTGCCAGCAGCCAAGATTCGACGTACACTGAAGCTTTCTTT. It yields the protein CASSQDSTYTEAFF.

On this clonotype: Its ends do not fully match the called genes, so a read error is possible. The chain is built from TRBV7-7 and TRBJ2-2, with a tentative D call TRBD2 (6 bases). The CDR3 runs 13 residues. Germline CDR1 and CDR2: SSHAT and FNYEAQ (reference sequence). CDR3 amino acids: CASSRDSTGELFF. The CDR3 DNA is TGTGCTAGCAGCCGGGACTCCACCGGGGAGCTGTTTTTT.

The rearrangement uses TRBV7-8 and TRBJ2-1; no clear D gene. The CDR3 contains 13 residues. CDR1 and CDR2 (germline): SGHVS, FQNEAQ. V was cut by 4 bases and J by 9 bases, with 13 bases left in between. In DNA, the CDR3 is TGTGCCAGCAGCTCGGATCCATCGGGTGAGCAGTTCTTC. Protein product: CASSSDPSGEQFF.

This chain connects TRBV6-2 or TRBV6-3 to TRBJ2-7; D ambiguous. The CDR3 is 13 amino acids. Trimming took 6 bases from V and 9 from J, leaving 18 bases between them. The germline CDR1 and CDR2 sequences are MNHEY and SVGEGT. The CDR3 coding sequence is TGTGCCAGCAGCCTCCTCGGCGATACGGCGCAGTACTTC. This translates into CASSLLGDTAQYF.

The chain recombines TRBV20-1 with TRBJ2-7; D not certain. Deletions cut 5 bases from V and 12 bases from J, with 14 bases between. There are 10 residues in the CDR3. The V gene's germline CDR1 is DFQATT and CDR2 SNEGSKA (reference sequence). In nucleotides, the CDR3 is TGCAGTGCTGGTGACAAGGGTCGGTACTTC. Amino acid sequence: CSAGDKGRYF.

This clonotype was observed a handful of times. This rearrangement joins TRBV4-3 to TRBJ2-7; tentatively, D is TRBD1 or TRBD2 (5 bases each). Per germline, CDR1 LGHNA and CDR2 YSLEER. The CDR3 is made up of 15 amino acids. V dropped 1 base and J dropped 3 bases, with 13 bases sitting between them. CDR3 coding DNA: TGCGCCAGCAGCCAAGTACGAGGGGCTGGCTACGAGCAGTACTTC. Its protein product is CASSQVRGAGYEQYF.

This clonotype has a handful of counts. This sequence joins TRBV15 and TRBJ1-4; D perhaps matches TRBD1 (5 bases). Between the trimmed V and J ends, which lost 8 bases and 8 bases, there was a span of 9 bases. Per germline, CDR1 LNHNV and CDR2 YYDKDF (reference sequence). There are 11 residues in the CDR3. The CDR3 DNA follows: TGTGCCACCGGGGCGGGGGAAAAACTGTTTTTT. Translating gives CATGAGEKLFF.

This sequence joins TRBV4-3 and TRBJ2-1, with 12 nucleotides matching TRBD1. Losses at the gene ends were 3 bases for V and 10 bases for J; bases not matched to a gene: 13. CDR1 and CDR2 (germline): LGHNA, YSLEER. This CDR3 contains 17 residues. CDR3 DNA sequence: TGCGCCAGCAGCCACCGGGACAGGGGGCCCCGGGCTTTGGAGCAGTTCTTC. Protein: CASSHRDRGPRALEQFF.

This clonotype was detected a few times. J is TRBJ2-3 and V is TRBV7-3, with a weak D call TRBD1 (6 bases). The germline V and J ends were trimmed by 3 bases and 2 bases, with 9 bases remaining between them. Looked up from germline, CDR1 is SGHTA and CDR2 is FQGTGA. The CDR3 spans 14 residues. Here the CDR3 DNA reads TGTGCCAGCAGCTTTGACAGGTTCACAGATACGCAGTATTTT. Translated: CASSFDRFTDTQYF.

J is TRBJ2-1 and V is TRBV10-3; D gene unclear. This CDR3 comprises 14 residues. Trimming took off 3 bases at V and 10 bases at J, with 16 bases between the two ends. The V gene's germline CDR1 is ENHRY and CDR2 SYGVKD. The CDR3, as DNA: TGTGCCATCAGTGACACTGCGAGCGCCAGAGAGCAGTTCTTC. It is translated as CAISDTASAREQFF.

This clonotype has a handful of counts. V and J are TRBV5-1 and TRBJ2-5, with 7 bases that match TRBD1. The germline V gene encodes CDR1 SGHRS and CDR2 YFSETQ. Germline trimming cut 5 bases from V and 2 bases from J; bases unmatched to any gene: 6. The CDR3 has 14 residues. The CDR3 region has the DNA TGCGCCAGCAGGAAGGGACAGATGCAAGAGACCCAGTACTTC. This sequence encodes CASRKGQMQETQYF.

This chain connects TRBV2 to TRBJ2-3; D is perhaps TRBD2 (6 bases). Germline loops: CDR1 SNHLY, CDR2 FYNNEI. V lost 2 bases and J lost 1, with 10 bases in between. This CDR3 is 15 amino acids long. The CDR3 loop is CASSEIGEGTDTQYF. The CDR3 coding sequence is TGTGCCAGCAGTGAAATCGGGGAGGGCACAGATACGCAGTATTTT.